This TCR beta chain was sequenced in a study of CD4 T cells in relation to SARS-CoV-2 and coronaviruses. The overall study: After less than eleven days of antigen culture, PBMC TCR beta CDR3s were sequenced.

The unexposed donors gave CD4+ T cells in 2011-2018, prior to COVID-19. CD4+ T cells were isolated from the cells after 10 days of culture. As cell numbers allowed, unexposed-donor CD4+ T cells faced SARS-CoV-2 S/N and four cold-coronavirus spikes. On days 3 and 7, cultures got half fresh IL-2 medium. Data came from immunoSEQ multiplex PCR; TCRdb stores just in-frame clones and leaves some out. The sample lists 9,500 to 13,000 clones, 80% to 90% seen once, with roughly 28% in the top ten. Concerning this clone itself: Its specificity is not known.

Study-wide results and limits: SARS-CoV-2-driven expansion was significantly weaker in crossreactive than monoreactive clones.

CDR3 length equals 15 residues. CDR1 and CDR2 (germline): ENHRY, SYGVKD. Trimming pared 4 bases from V and 1 base from J, leaving 13 bases between. The sample was CD4+ T cells from PBMCs, cultured in vitro. The sequence came from a human donor in good health. V gene TRBV10-3 combines with J gene TRBJ2-5; no definite D call. This chain's CDR3 is CAISVSEASQETQYF. The CDR3, as DNA: TGTGCCATCAGTGTATCAGAGGCCAGCCAAGAGACCCAGTACTTC.